This T cell receptor beta chain was profiled in a study of cytomegalovirus exposure and HLA in healthy donors. PCR amplification relied on 60 Vbeta primers (plus 13 Jbeta primers). The method was immunoSEQ multiplex PCR; TCRdb's version includes in-frame clones alone and lacks a portion of them. Of some 250,000 clones in the sample, about 81% were seen once. This TCR was sampled from an older woman in good health and CMV-seropositive. Specimen: PBMCs.

The CDR3 region is CASSEIVQGFGETQYF. CDR3 DNA: TGTGCCAGCAGTGAAATCGTACAGGGGTTTGGAGAGACCCAGTACTTC. V and J are TRBV6-1 and TRBJ2-5; TRBD1 aligns across 7 bases. The germline gives CDR1 MNHNS, CDR2 SASEGT. This CDR3 spans 16 amino acids. The V segment lost 2 bases and the J segment 4 bases; nucleotides outside the gene matches: 10.